This is a list of T cell receptor beta chains from one sample in a study of radiation and T cells in renal cell carcinoma. TCRdb's table, derived via immunoSEQ multiplex PCR, lists solely in-frame clones and lacks some. The table shows around 20,000 clones, with about 51% occurring only once. Sequenced material: tumor tissue, taken from a patient whose treatment included radiotherapy and nephrectomy. The receptors were sampled from a woman aged 45-59 years with renal cell carcinoma. Each CDR3 is given with its conserved first and last residue. D genes are given only for firm matches. Size is omitted from some rows. Given values are once, few, many or a class for expanded clones.

TRBJ2-5	NA	TRBD2	TRBV11-2	CASSLGTSGGWETQYF	TGTGCCAGCAGCTTGGGTACTAGCGGGGGCTGGGAGACCCAGTACTTC
TRBJ1-2	NA	NA	TRBV9	CASSPPGRHYGYTF	TGTGCCAGCAGCCCCCCGGGACGGCACTATGGCTACACCTTC
TRBJ2-1	once	TRBD1	TRBV5-1	CASSLGDRAANEQFF	TGCGCCAGCAGCTTGGGCGACAGGGCGGCCAATGAGCAGTTCTTC
TRBJ1-6	few	NA	TRBV9	CASSARWENSPLHF	TGTGCCAGCAGCGCCCGATGGGAGAATTCACCCCTCCACTTT
TRBJ2-2	NA	NA	TRBV5-1	CASSSPGTVPTGELFF	TGCGCCAGCAGTTCACCCGGGACGGTGCCAACCGGGGAGCTGTTTTTT
TRBJ1-2	NA	TRBD1	TRBV6-1	CASTEGTVNYGYTF	TGTGCCAGCACCGAGGGGACAGTCAACTATGGCTACACCTTC
TRBJ1-2	few	NA	TRBV7-9	CASSRVRGYTF	TGTGCCAGCAGCCGTGTGCGCGGCTACACCTTC
TRBJ2-7	few	TRBD2	TRBV7-8	CASSPRLAGLVGEQYF	TGTGCCAGCAGCCCAAGACTAGCGGGGTTGGTAGGCGAGCAGTACTTC
TRBJ2-1	few	NA	TRBV6-4	CASSGRVGEQFF	TGTGCCAGCAGTGGGCGCGTCGGTGAGCAGTTCTTC
TRBJ2-5	few	NA	TRBV6-5	CASSYGSQETQYF	TGTGCCAGCAGTTACGGCAGCCAAGAGACCCAGTACTTC
TRBJ2-7	few	NA	TRBV13	CASSFPSGVGLGEQYF	TGTGCCAGCAGCTTCCCCTCCGGGGTTGGGCTTGGCGAGCAGTACTTC
TRBJ1-2	few	NA	TRBV29-1	CSTAGVIAGYGYTF	TGCAGCACCGCGGGGGTCATCGCGGGCTATGGCTACACCTTC
TRBJ2-5	once	TRBD2	TRBV7-2	CASTVGASGGPSQETQYF	TGTGCCAGCACCGTTGGGGCTAGCGGGGGGCCCAGTCAAGAGACCCAGTACTTC
TRBJ1-1	NA	NA	TRBV10-3	CATGGMNTEAFF	TGTGCCACGGGGGGGATGAACACTGAAGCTTTCTTT
TRBJ1-1	few	TRBD1	TRBV6-1	CASTGGTTEAFF	TGTGCCAGCACAGGGGGGACCACTGAAGCTTTCTTT
TRBJ1-6	NA	NA	TRBV21-1	CASRRHREDSPLHF	TGTGCCAGCCGACGGCACAGGGAGGATTCACCCCTCCACTTT
TRBJ2-2	few	TRBD2	TRBV5-4	CASSFRGGPPGELFF	TGTGCCAGCAGCTTTCGGGGGGGGCCTCCCGGGGAGCTGTTTTTT
TRBJ1-3	few	TRBD1	TRBV2	CASSELGQSSGNTIYF	TGTGCCAGCAGTGAATTGGGACAGAGCTCTGGAAACACCATATATTTT
TRBJ1-2	NA	NA	TRBV6-1	CAISDAGSDYGYTF	TGTGCCATCAGTGACGCAGGGTCGGACTATGGCTACACCTTC
TRBJ2-7	NA	TRBD1	TRBV2	CASSWTGGAYEQYF	TGTGCCAGCAGTTGGACAGGGGGAGCGTACGAGCAGTACTTC
TRBJ1-6	medium-sized	TRBD1	TRBV9	CASSVGQGRSYNSPLHF	TGTGCCAGCAGCGTGGGACAGGGGAGATCCTATAATTCACCCCTCCACTTT
TRBJ2-6	NA	NA	TRBV13	CASSSRSSGANVLTF	TGTGCCAGCAGCTCCCGTAGCTCTGGGGCCAACGTCCTGACTTTC
TRBJ2-2	NA	TRBD2	TRBV4-2	CASSQESSGGFNTGELFF	TGTGCCAGCAGCCAAGAATCTAGCGGGGGGTTCAACACCGGGGAGCTGTTTTTT
TRBJ1-1	NA	NA	TRBV19	CASSARSNTEAFF	TGTGCCAGTAGTGCCAGAAGTAACACTGAAGCTTTCTTT
TRBJ1-5	medium-sized	NA	TRBV10-3	CAISGERQPQHF	TGTGCCATCTCAGGGGAGCGTCAGCCCCAGCATTTT
TRBJ2-1	few	NA	TRBV6-6	CASTPSYNEQFF	TGTGCCAGCACCCCCTCCTACAATGAGCAGTTCTTC
TRBJ1-2	few	TRBD1	TRBV27	CASSRTGGAGYGYTF	TGTGCCAGCAGTAGGACAGGGGGCGCCGGCTATGGCTACACCTTC
TRBJ2-7	NA	NA	TRBV11-1	CASSSGAISSYEQYF	TGTGCCAGCAGCTCAGGGGCAATTAGCTCCTACGAGCAGTACTTC
TRBJ1-5	few	NA	TRBV7-8	CASSSGTKIQPQHF	TGTGCCAGCAGTTCCGGGACAAAAATTCAGCCCCAGCATTTT
TRBJ2-2	many	NA	TRBV12-5	CASGVFNTGELFF	TGTGCTAGTGGGGTTTTCAACACCGGGGAGCTGTTTTTT
TRBJ1-4	NA	TRBD1	TRBV6-5	CASSHMDRGDEKLFF	TGTGCCAGCAGTCACATGGACAGGGGCGATGAAAAACTGTTTTTT
TRBJ2-3	NA	TRBD2	TRBV2	CASLAGVTDTQYF	TGTGCCAGTCTAGCGGGTGTGACAGATACGCAGTATTTT
TRBJ2-5	few	TRBD2	TRBV5-4	CASSLGQLLAAQETQYF	TGTGCCAGCAGCTTGGGGCAACTACTAGCGGCCCAAGAGACCCAGTACTTC
TRBJ1-1	NA	NA	TRBV5-1	CASSLTGLNTEAFF	TGCGCCAGCAGCCTTACAGGGTTGAACACTGAAGCTTTCTTT
TRBJ1-2	NA	NA	TRBV11-2	CASSWTGGRENYGYTF	TGTGCCAGCAGCTGGACGGGGGGGAGGGAAAACTATGGCTACACCTTC
TRBJ2-7	NA	NA	TRBV27	CASSPRFSSYEQYF	TGTGCCAGCAGCCCCCGGTTTAGCTCCTACGAGCAGTACTTC
TRBJ2-1	NA	NA	TRBV2	CASSVPKGGHEQFF	TGTGCCAGCAGTGTCCCTAAGGGGGGCCATGAGCAGTTCTTC
TRBJ2-7	NA	TRBD1	TRBV7-9	CASSLVGTGIYEQYF	TGTGCCAGCAGCTTGGTCGGGACAGGGATCTACGAGCAGTACTTC
TRBJ2-5	NA	NA	TRBV4-2	CASSFGLFGGQETQYF	TGTGCCAGCAGCTTTGGACTCTTCGGGGGCCAAGAGACCCAGTACTTC
TRBJ1-1	NA	NA	TRBV6-1	CASTFSGKTEAFF	TGTGCCAGCACTTTTTCGGGGAAAACTGAAGCTTTCTTT
TRBJ1-1	NA	NA	TRBV25-1	CASTDKTNTEAFF	TGTGCCAGCACAGACAAAACGAACACTGAAGCTTTCTTT
TRBJ2-7	once	NA	TRBV7-2	CASSSSARTVGEQYF	TGTGCCAGCAGCTCCAGCGCAAGGACCGTGGGGGAGCAGTACTTC
TRBJ1-5	NA	TRBD1	TRBV5-1	CASSLGQGIGQPQHF	TGCGCCAGCAGCTTGGGACAGGGGATCGGTCAGCCCCAGCATTTT
TRBJ1-5	many	NA	TRBV27	CASRGIRGQPQHF	TGTGCCAGCAGAGGGATCAGGGGTCAGCCCCAGCATTTT
TRBJ2-7	NA	NA	TRBV7-2	CASSLAPGDEQYF	TGTGCCAGCAGCTTAGCCCCTGGGGACGAGCAGTACTTC
TRBJ1-2	few	NA	TRBV4-1	CASSPYREGLYGYTF	TGCGCCAGCAGCCCCTACAGGGAGGGGCTCTATGGCTACACCTTC
TRBJ1-1	medium-sized	TRBD1	TRBV5-4	CASSLSGGMISEAFF	TGTGCCAGCAGCTTATCAGGGGGCATGATCTCTGAAGCTTTCTTT
TRBJ2-7	many	NA	TRBV13	CASSPGYSYEQYF	TGTGCCAGCAGCCCAGGGTACTCCTACGAGCAGTACTTC
TRBJ2-3	medium-sized	NA	TRBV19	CASSITVSTDTQYF	TGTGCCAGTAGTATAACCGTCAGCACAGATACGCAGTATTTT
TRBJ1-3	NA	NA	TRBV18	CASSPQGSGNTIYF	TGTGCCAGCTCACCTCAGGGGAGTGGAAACACCATATATTTT
TRBJ1-2	NA	TRBD1	TRBV5-1	CASSSGTGVFYGYTF	TGCGCCAGCAGCTCCGGGACAGGGGTTTTCTATGGCTACACCTTC
TRBJ1-5	NA	NA	TRBV28	CASSSTRVRTNSNQPQHF	TGTGCCAGCAGTTCCACGCGAGTCAGGACAAATAGCAATCAGCCCCAGCATTTT